Described below is a single TCR beta chain sequence and its context. The junction shows a germline mismatch at one end, possibly a read error. This entry belongs to a study of T-cell reconstitution after alpha-beta-depleted transplantation in children. The CDR3 consists of 15 residues. Preparation of the TCRbeta library was carried out with unique molecular identifiers. One entry per CDR3 protein results from TCRdb running MiXCR on the PCR reads. The sample lists over 550,000 distinct CDR3 sequences, about 10% occurring once. The chain is built from TRBV12-3 or TRBV12-4 and TRBJ2-1, with 7 bases that match TRBD2. This sample comprised PBMCs from the stem cell graft donor, obtained from the stem cell graft. The TCR originated in a human donor who donated a stem cell graft to a child with acute myeloid leukemia. In DNA, the CDR3 is TGTGCCAACAGTCCCATCGCGGGAGTTTCTTATGAGCAGTTCTTC. It translates to CANSPIAGVSYEQFF.